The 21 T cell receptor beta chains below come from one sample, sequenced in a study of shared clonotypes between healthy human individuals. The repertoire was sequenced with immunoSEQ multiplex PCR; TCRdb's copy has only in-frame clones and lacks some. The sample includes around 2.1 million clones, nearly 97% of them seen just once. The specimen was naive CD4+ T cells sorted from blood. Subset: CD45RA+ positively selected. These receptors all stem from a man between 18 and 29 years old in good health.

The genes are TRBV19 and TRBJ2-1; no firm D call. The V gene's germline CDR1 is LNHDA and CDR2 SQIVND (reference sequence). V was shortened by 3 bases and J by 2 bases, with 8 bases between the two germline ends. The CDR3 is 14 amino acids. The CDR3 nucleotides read TGTGCCAGTAGTATTACAGACGCCTACAATGAGCAGTTCTTC. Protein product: CASSITDAYNEQFF.

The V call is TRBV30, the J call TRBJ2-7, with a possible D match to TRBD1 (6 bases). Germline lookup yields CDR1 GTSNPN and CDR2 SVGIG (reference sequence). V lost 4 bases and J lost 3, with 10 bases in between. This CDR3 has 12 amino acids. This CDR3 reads CAWNRAVYEQYF. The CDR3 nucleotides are TGTGCCTGGAACAGGGCCGTCTACGAGCAGTACTTC.

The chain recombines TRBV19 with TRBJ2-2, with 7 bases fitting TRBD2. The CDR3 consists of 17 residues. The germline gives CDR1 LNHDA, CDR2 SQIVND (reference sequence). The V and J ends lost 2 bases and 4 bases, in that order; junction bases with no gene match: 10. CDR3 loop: CASSIFGGGSGTGELFF. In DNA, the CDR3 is TGTGCCAGTAGTATATTTGGCGGGGGTTCCGGCACCGGGGAGCTGTTTTTT.

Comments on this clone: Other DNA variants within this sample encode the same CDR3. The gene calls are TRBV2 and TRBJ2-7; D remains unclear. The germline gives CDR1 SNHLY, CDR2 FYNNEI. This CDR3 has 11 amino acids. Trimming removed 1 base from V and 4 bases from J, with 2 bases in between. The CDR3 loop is CASSEGYEQYF. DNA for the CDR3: TGTGCCAGCAGTGAAGGTTACGAGCAGTACTTC. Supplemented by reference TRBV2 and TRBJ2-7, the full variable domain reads EPEVTQTPSHQVTQMGQEVILRCVPISNHLYFYWYRQILGQKVEFLVSFYNNEISEKSEIFDDQFSVERPDGSNFTLKIRSTKLEDSAMYFCASSEGYEQYFGPGTRLTVT.

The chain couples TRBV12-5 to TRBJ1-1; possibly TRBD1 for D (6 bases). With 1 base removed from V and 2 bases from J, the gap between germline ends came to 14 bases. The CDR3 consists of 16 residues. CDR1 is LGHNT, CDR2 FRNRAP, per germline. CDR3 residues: CASGLAKTGLNTEAFF. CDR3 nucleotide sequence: TGTGCTAGTGGTTTGGCAAAGACAGGACTTAACACTGAAGCTTTCTTT.

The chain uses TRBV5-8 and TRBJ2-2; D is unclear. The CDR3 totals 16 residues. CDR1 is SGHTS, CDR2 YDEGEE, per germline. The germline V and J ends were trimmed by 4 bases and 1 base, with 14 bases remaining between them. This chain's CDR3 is CASSPQTPRNTGELFF. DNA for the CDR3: TGTGCCAGCAGCCCCCAGACCCCTCGGAACACCGGGGAGCTGTTTTTT.

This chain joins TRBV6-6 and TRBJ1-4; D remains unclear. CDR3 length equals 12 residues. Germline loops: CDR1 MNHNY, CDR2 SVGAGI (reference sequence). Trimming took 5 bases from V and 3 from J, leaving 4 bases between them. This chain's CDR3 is CASSPSNEKLFF. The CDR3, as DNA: TGTGCCAGCAGTCCTTCTAATGAAAAACTGTTTTTT.

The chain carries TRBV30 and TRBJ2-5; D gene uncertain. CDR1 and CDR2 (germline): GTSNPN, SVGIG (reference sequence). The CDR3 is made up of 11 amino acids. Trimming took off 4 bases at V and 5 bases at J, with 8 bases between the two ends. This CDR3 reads CAWTNRETQYF. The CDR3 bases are TGTGCCTGGACGAATCGGGAGACCCAGTACTTC. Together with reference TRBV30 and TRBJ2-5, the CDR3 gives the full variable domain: SQTIHQWPATLVQPVGSPLSLECTVEGTSNPNLYWYRQAAGRGLQLLFYSVGIGQISSEVPQNLSASRPQDRQFILSSKKLLLSDSGFYLCAWTNRETQYFGPGTRLLVL.

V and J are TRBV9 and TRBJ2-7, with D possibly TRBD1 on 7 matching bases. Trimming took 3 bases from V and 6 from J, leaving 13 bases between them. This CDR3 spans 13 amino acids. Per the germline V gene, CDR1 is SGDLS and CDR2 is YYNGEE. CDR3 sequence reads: CASSDRQGGEQYF. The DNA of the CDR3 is TGTGCCAGCAGCGACCGACAGGGAGGCGAGCAGTACTTC.

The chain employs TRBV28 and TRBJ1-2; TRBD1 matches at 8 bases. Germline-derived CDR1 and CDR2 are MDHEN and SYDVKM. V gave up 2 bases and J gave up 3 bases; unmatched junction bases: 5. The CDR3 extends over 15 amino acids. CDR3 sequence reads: CASSLHGQGDYGYTF. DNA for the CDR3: TGTGCCAGCAGTTTACATGGACAGGGTGACTATGGCTACACCTTC.

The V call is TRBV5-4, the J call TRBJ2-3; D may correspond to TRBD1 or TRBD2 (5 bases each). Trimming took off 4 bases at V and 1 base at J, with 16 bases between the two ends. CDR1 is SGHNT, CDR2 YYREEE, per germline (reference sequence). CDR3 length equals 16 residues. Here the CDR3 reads CASSLGTDRGTDTQYF. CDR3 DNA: TGTGCCAGCAGCCTCGGGACCGACAGAGGCACAGATACGCAGTATTTT.

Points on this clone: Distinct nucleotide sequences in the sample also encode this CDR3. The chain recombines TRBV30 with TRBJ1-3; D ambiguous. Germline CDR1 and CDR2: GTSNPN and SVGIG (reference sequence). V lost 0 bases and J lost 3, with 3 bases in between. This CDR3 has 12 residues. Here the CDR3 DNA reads TGTGCCTGGAGTGTAAGTGGAAACACCATATATTTT. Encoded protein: CAWSVSGNTIYF.

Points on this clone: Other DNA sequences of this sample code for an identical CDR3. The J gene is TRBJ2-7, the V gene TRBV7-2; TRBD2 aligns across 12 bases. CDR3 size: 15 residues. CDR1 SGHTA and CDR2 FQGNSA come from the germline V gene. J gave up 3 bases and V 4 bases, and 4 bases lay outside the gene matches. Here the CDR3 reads CASSSGLAGNYEQYF. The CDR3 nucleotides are TGTGCCAGCAGCTCCGGACTAGCGGGGAACTACGAGCAGTACTTC.

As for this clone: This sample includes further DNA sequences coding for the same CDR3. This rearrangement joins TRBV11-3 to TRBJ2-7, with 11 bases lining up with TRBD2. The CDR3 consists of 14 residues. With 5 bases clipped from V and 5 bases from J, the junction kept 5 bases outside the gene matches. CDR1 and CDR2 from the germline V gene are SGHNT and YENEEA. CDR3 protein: CASSPTSGSNEQYF. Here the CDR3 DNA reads TGTGCCAGCAGCCCTACTAGCGGGAGTAACGAGCAGTACTTC.

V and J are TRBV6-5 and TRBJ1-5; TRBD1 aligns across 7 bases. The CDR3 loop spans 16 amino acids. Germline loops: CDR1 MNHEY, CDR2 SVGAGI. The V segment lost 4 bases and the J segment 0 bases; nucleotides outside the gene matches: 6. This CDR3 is CASSSLGQVSNQPQHF. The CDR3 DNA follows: TGTGCCAGCAGTTCCCTAGGACAGGTTAGCAATCAGCCCCAGCATTTT.

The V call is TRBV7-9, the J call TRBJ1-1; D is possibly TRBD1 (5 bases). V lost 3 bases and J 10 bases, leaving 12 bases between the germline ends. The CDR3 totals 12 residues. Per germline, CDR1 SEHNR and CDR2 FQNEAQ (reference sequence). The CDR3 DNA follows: TGTGCCAGCAGCTTTGGGGGGAGTGGAGCTTTCTTT. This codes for CASSFGGSGAFF.

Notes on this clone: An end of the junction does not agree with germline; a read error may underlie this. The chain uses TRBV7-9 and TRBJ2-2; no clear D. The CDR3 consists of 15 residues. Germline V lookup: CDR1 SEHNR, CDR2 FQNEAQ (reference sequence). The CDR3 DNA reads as TGTGCCAGCAGCTCCCCGGCGAGGAACCCCGGGGAGCTGTTTTTT. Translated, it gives CASSSPARNPGELFF.

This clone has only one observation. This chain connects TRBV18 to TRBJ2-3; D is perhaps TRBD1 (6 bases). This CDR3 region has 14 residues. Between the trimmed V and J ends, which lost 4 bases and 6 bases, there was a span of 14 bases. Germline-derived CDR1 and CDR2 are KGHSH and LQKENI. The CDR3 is CASSRGRQGDTQYF. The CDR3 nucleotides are TGTGCCAGCTCACGGGGACGTCAGGGGGATACGCAGTATTTT.

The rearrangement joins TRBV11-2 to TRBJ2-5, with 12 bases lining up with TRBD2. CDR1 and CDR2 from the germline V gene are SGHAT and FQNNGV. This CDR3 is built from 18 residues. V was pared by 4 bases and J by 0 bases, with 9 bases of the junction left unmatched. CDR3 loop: CASSSSGTSGLYQETQYF. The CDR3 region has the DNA TGTGCCAGCAGCTCATCCGGGACTAGCGGGCTGTACCAAGAGACCCAGTACTTC. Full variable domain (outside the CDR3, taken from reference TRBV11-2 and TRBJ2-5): EAGVAQSPRYKIIEKRQSVAFWCNPISGHATLYWYQQILGQGPKLLIQFQNNGVVDDSQLPKDRFSAERLKGVDSTLKIQPAKLEDSAVYLCASSSSGTSGLYQETQYFGPGTRLLVL.

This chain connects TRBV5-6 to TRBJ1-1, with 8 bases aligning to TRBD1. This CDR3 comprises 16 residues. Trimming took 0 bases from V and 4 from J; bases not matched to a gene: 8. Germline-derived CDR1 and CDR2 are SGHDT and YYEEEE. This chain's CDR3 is CASSLEQGALGTEAFF. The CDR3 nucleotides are TGTGCCAGCAGCTTGGAGCAGGGGGCCCTTGGCACTGAAGCTTTCTTT.

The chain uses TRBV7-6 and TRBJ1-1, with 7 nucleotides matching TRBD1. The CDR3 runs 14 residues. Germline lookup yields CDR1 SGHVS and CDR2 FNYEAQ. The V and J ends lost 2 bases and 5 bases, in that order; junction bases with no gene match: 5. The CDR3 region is CASSLNRGGTEAFF. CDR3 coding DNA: TGTGCCAGCAGCTTAAACAGGGGAGGAACTGAAGCTTTCTTT.